This TCR beta chain is from a study of shared clonotypes between healthy human individuals (dated by TCRdb to about 2020). Study-wide context: A couple of women and three men aged 18 to 49 years were included in the cohort. The study deeply sequenced blood TCR repertoires of five healthy adults to estimate repertoire size and the extent of clonotype sharing between individuals. Between about 0.85 and 9.5 billion PBMCs per donor were obtained by leukapheresis. Different laboratories and diverse techniques were used to prepare libraries and sequence TCR repertoires, to increase sequencing depth and limit assay-specific biases. For each donor, CD4 naive and CD4 memory were each given three plates, CD8 naive was given two plates, and CD8 memory was given one plate. What the research found in general, with its limitations: Incomplete sequencing was indicated by rarefaction of sorted-subset datasets, despite the large sequencing depth. Only blood was sampled, and tissue TCR repertoires likely differ from those in blood. Approximately 5% of naive CD4, roughly 3.5% of naive CD8, around 2.3% of memory CD4, and 0.4% of memory CD8 clonotypes were shared across several donors. Because the study included only a small number of donors, the genetic and exposure-history diversity represented was limited. Pairwise subsampling led to the expectation that sequencing depth would affect the degree of clonotype sharing among donors. Higher generation probabilities were observed for clonotypes shared by all four sorted-subset donors than for non-shared clonotypes. Naive subsets generally had larger estimated clonotype richness than memory subsets.

Points on this clone: Its antigen is not yet known. Nothing much larger sits one base from this clone, and base qualities are not available.

Sequences MNHNS (CDR1) and SASEGT (CDR2) are obtained from the germline V gene. The CDR3 goes from the cysteine to the phenylalanine over 15 residues. Just CDR3 DNA is preserved here, 45 bases in frame from base 1. The junction carries 18 bases between V and J, which are trimmed by 6 bases and 3 bases respectively. The donors were healthy, HIV-negative adults with no recently reported acute infections or vaccinations. Every donor was a Caucasian adult living in Nashville, Tennessee, USA. CD4+ T cells were enriched through magnetic negative selection, after which naive cells were positively selected on CD45RA and the remaining negative fraction served as the memory subset. After blood collection by leukapheresis, PBMCs were isolated using Ficoll-Histopaque density gradient centrifugation and then cryopreserved in the vapor phase of liquid nitrogen. Analytical flow cytometry was used to check the purity and quantity of each magnetically sorted T cell population. Each sorted fraction had its genomic DNA isolated and then quantified by UV absorbance on a Nanodrop 2000c.

Using the deep immunoSEQ assay, TCR CDR3 regions were amplified from genomic DNA by multiplex PCR. Extracted genomic DNA from each cell subset was distributed evenly across all wells of several immunoSEQ 96-well plates, and each plate was treated as a replicate. For sorted subsets, roughly 190 ng of genomic DNA, equivalent to 30,000 or so T cell genomes, went into each replicate PCR. The purified libraries were quantified using a Qubit 3.0 fluorometer, sized with a Bioanalyzer 2100, and then quantified again using the KAPA Library Quantification kit. A separate single-read 150-cycle Illumina NextSeq 550 flow cell was used to sequence each immunoSEQ 96-well plate. Turning to the authors' computational methods: Because the immunoSEQ output held only junctional sequences and lacked quality scores, the filtering could not match the filtering applied to full-length reads. Sequences were annotated with PyIR, a Python wrapper for IgBLAST v1.9, using IMGT germline references to assign V/J genes and CDR3. Reads were filtered out if the reads had weak V/J assignments (E-value above 1e-6), no CDR3, stop codons, out-of-frame junctions, or ambiguous translated residues. A V3J clonotype was defined by an identical inferred V gene, J gene, and CDR3 amino acid sequence. The percentage overlap between two repertoires was calculated by dividing the number of shared unique clonotypes by the size of the smaller repertoire. Richness of each repertoire was evaluated using RTK rarefaction, the Chao1 estimator, and Recon v2.1 estimates of unobserved clonotypes. For all TCRbeta clonotypes obtained by the gDNA method from a handful of donors, generation probabilities were computed with OLGA. TCRdb mirrors the immuneACCESS table, restricted to in-frame sequences. Some clones are absent from its copies; in checked studies, under half trace to an unresolved V gene, and the reason for the others is unknown. V and J calls and clone size follow that table, whereas D and trimming were derived from the DNA. Here the sample has roughly 2.2 million clones; around 90% occur a single time. Jointly, the top ten make up approximately 0.4% of the sample.

The chain was built from TRBV6-1 and TRBJ2-7; the D gene is perhaps TRBD2, on 6 matching bases. Sequenced input: naive CD4+ T cells from PBMCs. What the cell subset or site label conveys for this sample: CD45RA+ positively selected. The origin of this receptor is a man aged 18 to 29 in good health. Some clones in this sample may be carry-over from other donors' samples. For the CDR3, the sequence is CASRALWGEVYEQYF. The sequenced DNA: TGTGCCAGCAGGGCTCTGTGGGGGGAAGTCTACGAGCAGTACTTC.